These T cell receptor beta chains were read from a single sample in a study of CD8+ T cells in alopecia areata. Assay used: immunoSEQ multiplex PCR; TCRdb lists only in-frame clones, some missing. The sample has roughly 120,000 clones, 50% to 55% seen once. The sample here was CD4+ T cells sorted from blood, taken at week 4, from a patient treated with tofacitinib. These receptors were obtained from a human donor with alopecia areata. CDR3s include the opening cysteine and the closing phenylalanine or tryptophan. Each record gives: J gene, clone size, V gene, D gene, CDR3 protein, CDR3 DNA. D genes are given only for firm matches. A row's size may be missing; if present it is once, few, many or a size class.

J: TRBJ1-4; size: -; V: TRBV15; D: -; CDR3: CATSRAAVNEKLFF; DNA: TGTGCCACCAGCAGAGCAGCGGTCAATGAAAAACTGTTTTTT
J: TRBJ1-5; size: once; V: TRBV6-1; D: TRBD1; CDR3: CASSIGQGQPQHF; DNA: TGTGCCAGCAGTATCGGACAGGGTCAGCCCCAGCATTTT
J: TRBJ2-1; size: few; V: TRBV5-1; D: TRBD1; CDR3: CASSRGPGNEQFF; DNA: TGCGCCAGCAGCAGGGGGCCTGGCAATGAGCAGTTCTTC
J: TRBJ1-1; size: -; V: TRBV20-1; D: -; CDR3: CSTTMNTEAFF; DNA: TGCAGTACTACTATGAACACTGAAGCTTTCTTT
J: TRBJ1-2; size: -; V: TRBV7-9; D: -; CDR3: CASSAPREARGYTF; DNA: TGTGCCAGCAGCGCGCCAAGGGAAGCACGGGGCTACACCTTC
J: TRBJ2-3; size: -; V: TRBV30; D: -; CDR3: CAWAGGSTDTQYF; DNA: TGTGCCTGGGCCGGGGGTAGCACAGATACGCAGTATTTT
J: TRBJ2-3; size: -; V: TRBV30; D: -; CDR3: CAWSVMGSSTDTQYF; DNA: TGTGCCTGGAGTGTAATGGGGTCTAGCACAGATACGCAGTATTTT
J: TRBJ2-3; size: -; V: TRBV6-1; D: -; CDR3: CASDRPSTDTQYF; DNA: TGTGCCAGCGACAGGCCTTCCACAGATACGCAGTATTTT
J: TRBJ1-2; size: -; V: TRBV25-1; D: -; CDR3: CASSEYGGRGESGYTF; DNA: TGTGCCAGCAGTGAATATGGCGGTCGGGGGGAAAGTGGCTACACCTTC
J: TRBJ1-3; size: -; V: TRBV30; D: -; CDR3: CAWSVTTLEDSGNTIYF; DNA: TGTGCCTGGAGTGTAACGACTTTGGAGGACTCTGGAAACACCATATATTTT
J: TRBJ1-2; size: -; V: TRBV11-2; D: TRBD1; CDR3: CASSLDSGQGAWGYTF; DNA: TGTGCCAGCAGCTTAGATTCTGGACAGGGGGCTTGGGGCTACACCTTC
J: TRBJ2-7; size: -; V: TRBV6-1; D: TRBD2; CDR3: CASTGGLGIDEQYF; DNA: TGTGCCAGCACCGGGGGACTAGGTATCGACGAGCAGTACTTC
J: TRBJ1-1; size: -; V: TRBV14; D: -; CDR3: CASSQLVNTEAFF; DNA: TGTGCCAGCAGCCAATTGGTGAACACTGAAGCTTTCTTT
J: TRBJ1-2; size: -; V: TRBV30; D: -; CDR3: CAYGGGPYGYTF; DNA: TGTGCCTACGGGGGTGGCCCCTATGGCTACACCTTC
J: TRBJ1-5; size: -; V: TRBV28; D: -; CDR3: CASSRDRNNQPQHF; DNA: TGTGCCAGCAGCCGTGACAGGAACAATCAGCCCCAGCATTTT
J: TRBJ2-7; size: few; V: TRBV29-1; D: TRBD1; CDR3: CSVGTDYEQYF; DNA: TGCAGCGTGGGGACAGACTACGAGCAGTACTTC
J: TRBJ2-3; size: many; V: TRBV19; D: TRBD2; CDR3: CASSIQGGADTQYF; DNA: TGTGCCAGTAGTATACAGGGAGGGGCAGATACGCAGTATTTT
J: TRBJ2-1; size: few; V: TRBV27; D: -; CDR3: CASSSFTGSSYNEQFF; DNA: TGTGCCAGCAGTTCCTTCACAGGGAGCTCCTACAATGAGCAGTTCTTC
J: TRBJ1-5; size: few; V: TRBV6-5; D: -; CDR3: CASSSSSRGIGQPQHF; DNA: TGTGCCAGCAGTTCATCGAGCCGGGGGATCGGTCAGCCCCAGCATTTT
J: TRBJ1-4; size: few; V: TRBV9; D: TRBD1; CDR3: CASSHDRVKEKLFF; DNA: TGTGCCAGCAGCCACGACAGGGTGAAGGAAAAACTGTTTTTT
J: TRBJ1-4; size: -; V: TRBV9; D: -; CDR3: CASSLYDTLNEKLFF; DNA: TGTGCCAGCAGCCTGTATGACACTCTTAATGAAAAACTGTTTTTT
J: TRBJ2-5; size: -; V: TRBV7-9; D: -; CDR3: CASSKQGQETQYF; DNA: TGTGCCAGCAGCAAACAGGGACAAGAGACCCAGTACTTC
J: TRBJ2-2; size: few; V: TRBV4-1; D: TRBD2; CDR3: CASSHALAVSTGELFF; DNA: TGCGCCAGCAGCCACGCCCTAGCGGTCTCCACCGGGGAGCTGTTTTTT
J: TRBJ2-1; size: -; V: TRBV11-2; D: -; CDR3: CASSPLWGSFNNEQFF; DNA: TGTGCCAGCAGCCCGTTATGGGGGAGCTTTAACAATGAGCAGTTCTTC
J: TRBJ2-1; size: -; V: TRBV30; D: TRBD2; CDR3: CAWTGLAGDNEQFF; DNA: TGTGCCTGGACGGGACTAGCGGGAGACAATGAGCAGTTCTTC
J: TRBJ1-5; size: once; V: TRBV2; D: -; CDR3: CASSKAVRQPQHF; DNA: TGTGCCAGCTCGAAGGCAGTTAGGCAGCCCCAGCATTTT
J: TRBJ1-6; size: few; V: TRBV6-5; D: TRBD1; CDR3: CASSYGTGDSPLHF; DNA: TGTGCCAGCAGTTACGGGACAGGGGATTCACCCCTCCACTTT
J: TRBJ1-5; size: once; V: TRBV30; D: -; CDR3: CAWSVLRGRNQPQHF; DNA: TGTGCCTGGAGTGTACTCAGGGGACGCAATCAGCCCCAGCATTTT
J: TRBJ2-7; size: few; V: TRBV30; D: -; CDR3: CALDQGNYEQYF; DNA: TGTGCCCTGGATCAGGGAAATTACGAGCAGTACTTC
J: TRBJ1-1; size: -; V: TRBV29-1; D: -; CDR3: CSVLGAPGKAFF; DNA: TGCAGCGTCCTCGGAGCCCCCGGGAAAGCTTTCTTT
J: TRBJ1-3; size: few; V: TRBV29-1; D: -; CDR3: CSVERGNTIYF; DNA: TGCAGCGTTGAGCGTGGGAACACCATATATTTT
J: TRBJ1-1; size: -; V: TRBV9; D: -; CDR3: CASSTRGDTEAFF; DNA: TGTGCCAGCAGCACCAGGGGAGACACTGAAGCTTTCTTT
J: TRBJ1-5; size: -; V: TRBV30; D: -; CDR3: CAWSIQGGQPQHF; DNA: TGTGCCTGGAGTATACAGGGTGGGCAGCCCCAGCATTTT
J: TRBJ2-3; size: few; V: TRBV23-1; D: TRBD2; CDR3: CASQVERGTDTQYF; DNA: TGCGCCAGCCAGGTGGAGCGGGGGACAGATACGCAGTATTTT
J: TRBJ1-2; size: -; V: TRBV7-9; D: TRBD1; CDR3: CASSSTGARLGDGYTF; DNA: TGTGCCAGCAGCTCCACAGGGGCCCGATTAGGGGATGGCTACACCTTC
J: TRBJ1-2; size: few; V: TRBV29-1; D: TRBD1; CDR3: CSGGQGVRGYGYTF; DNA: TGCAGCGGTGGACAGGGGGTCCGGGGCTATGGCTACACCTTC
J: TRBJ2-7; size: -; V: TRBV18; D: TRBD1; CDR3: CASSPPTGGSYEQYF; DNA: TGTGCCAGCTCACCACCGACAGGGGGTTCCTACGAGCAGTACTTC
J: TRBJ2-1; size: once; V: TRBV5-1; D: -; CDR3: CASSSGGKYNLEQFF; DNA: TGCGCCAGCAGCTCTGGCGGGAAGTACAATCTTGAGCAGTTCTTC
J: TRBJ2-1; size: few; V: TRBV6-6; D: TRBD2; CDR3: CASSLGTRGYNEQFF; DNA: TGTGCCAGCAGCCTTGGGACTAGGGGCTACAATGAGCAGTTCTTC
J: TRBJ2-3; size: many; V: TRBV5-4; D: -; CDR3: CASSLDRGAFTDTQYF; DNA: TGTGCCAGCAGCTTGGATCGGGGGGCCTTCACAGATACGCAGTATTTT
J: TRBJ2-6; size: -; V: TRBV11-2; D: TRBD2; CDR3: CASSPRLAPGANVLTF; DNA: TGTGCCAGCAGCCCAAGACTAGCTCCCGGGGCCAACGTCCTGACTTTC
J: TRBJ1-4; size: few; V: TRBV30; D: -; CDR3: CAWSPSARPQYEKLFF; DNA: TGTGCCTGGAGTCCTTCCGCGCGTCCACAATACGAAAAACTGTTTTTT
J: TRBJ1-2; size: -; V: TRBV29-1; D: TRBD1; CDR3: CSVPPDRGVGYTF; DNA: TGCAGCGTTCCCCCTGACAGGGGAGTTGGCTACACCTTC
J: TRBJ1-1; size: -; V: TRBV19; D: -; CDR3: CASSIANSRTTEAFF; DNA: TGTGCCAGTAGTATAGCGAACTCCCGAACGACTGAAGCTTTCTTT
J: TRBJ1-2; size: few; V: TRBV6-1; D: -; CDR3: CASAGRQYGYTF; DNA: TGTGCCAGCGCTGGCAGGCAGTATGGCTACACCTTC
J: TRBJ1-1; size: -; V: TRBV5-1; D: -; CDR3: CASSLGPTNTEAFF; DNA: TGCGCCAGCAGCTTGGGACCAACTAACACTGAAGCTTTCTTT
J: TRBJ1-2; size: -; V: TRBV29-1; D: TRBD1; CDR3: CSVRGRDGGYTF; DNA: TGCAGCGTTAGGGGGCGAGATGGAGGCTACACCTTC
J: TRBJ2-5; size: -; V: TRBV5-1; D: TRBD1; CDR3: CASSSGTGSLRETQYF; DNA: TGCGCCAGCAGCTCAGGGACAGGGAGCTTACGAGAGACCCAGTACTTC
J: TRBJ2-7; size: once; V: TRBV30; D: -; CDR3: CAWSVNKYEQYF; DNA: TGTGCCTGGAGTGTAAATAAATACGAGCAGTACTTC
J: TRBJ2-2; size: -; V: TRBV29-1; D: TRBD1; CDR3: CSVARPGQGSNTGELFF; DNA: TGCAGCGTTGCTCGCCCGGGACAGGGTTCGAACACCGGGGAGCTGTTTTTT
J: TRBJ2-5; size: -; V: TRBV14; D: TRBD1; CDR3: CASSQGQGQETQYF; DNA: TGTGCCAGCAGCCAGGGACAGGGACAAGAGACCCAGTACTTC
J: TRBJ1-1; size: once; V: TRBV29-1; D: -; CDR3: CSVRGANTEAFF; DNA: TGCAGCGTTCGAGGGGCTAACACTGAAGCTTTCTTT
J: TRBJ2-7; size: few; V: TRBV2; D: -; CDR3: CASSRQDNYEQYF; DNA: TGTGCCAGCAGTCGACAGGACAACTACGAGCAGTACTTC
J: TRBJ1-1; size: -; V: TRBV30; D: -; CDR3: CAWSVGRVPTEAFF; DNA: TGTGCCTGGAGTGTGGGCAGGGTCCCCACTGAAGCTTTCTTT
J: TRBJ2-7; size: once; V: TRBV30; D: -; CDR3: CAWSVLAAYEQYF; DNA: TGTGCCTGGAGTGTCTTAGCAGCCTACGAGCAGTACTTC
J: TRBJ1-5; size: few; V: TRBV10-3; D: -; CDR3: CAISESPQPQHF; DNA: TGTGCCATCAGTGAGTCGCCTCAGCCCCAGCATTTT
J: TRBJ2-2; size: few; V: TRBV30; D: -; CDR3: CAWKTQGIGELFF; DNA: TGTGCCTGGAAGACCCAGGGAATCGGGGAGCTGTTTTTT
J: TRBJ2-2; size: few; V: TRBV29-1; D: TRBD1; CDR3: CSVQQGMNTGELFF; DNA: TGCAGCGTTCAACAGGGGATGAACACCGGGGAGCTGTTTTTT
J: TRBJ2-5; size: few; V: TRBV5-1; D: -; CDR3: CASRSDTGRETQYF; DNA: TGCGCCAGCAGATCTGACACGGGGAGGGAGACCCAGTACTTC